These 15 T cell receptor beta chains were all obtained from the same sample, sequenced in a study of shared clonotypes between healthy human individuals. Data came from immunoSEQ multiplex PCR; TCRdb stores just in-frame clones and leaves some out. Of roughly 890,000 clones in the sample, roughly 92% were seen once. Naive CD8 isolation took CD45RO-negative cells positively selected for CCR7 and excluded terminally differentiated effector memory CD45RA+ cells. The specimen sequenced was naive CD8+ T cells sorted from blood. Receptor source: a man between 25 and 39 years old in good health.

This rearrangement joins TRBV4-3 to TRBJ1-1; D perhaps matches TRBD1 (6 bases). The CDR3 runs to 13 residues. V dropped 1 base and J dropped 7 bases, with 10 bases sitting between them. From germline, CDR1 is LGHNA and CDR2 YSLEER. The CDR3, as DNA: TGCGCCAGCAGCCAAGTACAGGGTGGTGAAGCTTTCTTT. Amino acid sequence: CASSQVQGGEAFF.

This clone came up a few times. The chain uses TRBV27 and TRBJ2-7; the D is unclear. Germline CDR1 is MNHEY and CDR2 is SMNVEV (reference sequence). The V gene lost 3 bases and the J gene lost 5 bases, with 11 bases spanning the gap. The CDR3 runs to 13 residues. For the CDR3, the DNA is TGTGCCAGCAGTTTTATTGGCACCAACGAGCAGTACTTC. This gives the protein CASSFIGTNEQYF.

The chain is built from TRBV19 and TRBJ2-7; tentative D call: TRBD2 (6 bases). V dropped 2 bases and J dropped 0 bases, with 14 bases sitting between them. Per the germline V gene, CDR1 is LNHDA and CDR2 is SQIVND (reference sequence). This CDR3 is built from 16 residues. CDR3 DNA: TGTGCCAGTAGTATATGGGGCGGGACCAGCTCCTACGAGCAGTACTTC. Its translation: CASSIWGGTSSYEQYF.

This sequence joins TRBV7-9 and TRBJ1-1; TRBD1 is a possible D gene (5 bases). This CDR3 is 15 amino acids long. CDR1 SEHNR and CDR2 FQNEAQ come from the germline V gene (reference sequence). Trimming took off 2 bases at V and 5 bases at J, with 15 bases between the two ends. DNA of the CDR3: TGTGCCAGCAGCTTATCGAATGTCAGGGAAACTGAAGCTTTCTTT. This sequence encodes CASSLSNVRETEAFF. Looking up the rest from reference TRBV7-9 and TRBJ1-1 gives the full variable domain: DTGVSQNPRHKITKRGQNVTFRCDPISEHNRLYWYRQTLGQGPEFLTYFQNEAQLEKSRLLSDRFSAERPKGSFSTLEIQRTEQGDSAMYLCASSLSNVRETEAFFGQGTRLTVV.

V is TRBV13 and J is TRBJ2-1; 15 positions agree with TRBD2. Germline V gives CDR1 PRHDT, CDR2 FYEKMQ (reference sequence). The V gene end was trimmed by 3 bases and the J gene end by 8 bases; junction bases not matched to a gene: 5. The CDR3 sequence is 16 residues long. The CDR3 loop is CASSLTGLAGGDEQFF. DNA for the CDR3: TGTGCCAGCAGCTTGACGGGACTAGCGGGAGGTGATGAGCAGTTCTTC.

J is TRBJ1-5 and V is TRBV19; TRBD1 agrees at 11 bases. V was pared by 6 bases and J by 6 bases, with 10 bases of the junction left unmatched. In germline, CDR1 is LNHDA, CDR2 SQIVND (reference sequence). The CDR3 is made up of 16 amino acids. The CDR3 region is CASSWTGGRFPQPQHF. CDR3 coding DNA: TGTGCCAGTAGCTGGACAGGGGGCCGTTTTCCTCAGCCCCAGCATTTT.

The CDR3 nucleotides are TGCGCCAGCAGCCACAAGGGAGAGACCCAGTACTTC. Its protein is CASSHKGETQYF. The rearrangement links TRBV5-1 to TRBJ2-5; D remains ambiguous. V was trimmed by 4 bases and J by 4 bases, leaving 8 bases between them. The CDR3 is made up of 12 amino acids. CDR1 and CDR2 (germline): SGHRS, YFSETQ.

CDR3 DNA: TGTGCCAGCAGCTTCACGGAGTTTCTGTTCTTC. It encodes CASSFTEFLFF. The chain links TRBV7-2 to TRBJ2-1; no firm D call. The length of the CDR3 is 11 residues. Germline V gene sequence: CDR1 SGHTA, CDR2 FQGNSA. V was pared by 3 bases and J by 15 bases, with 12 bases between.

The chain links TRBV10-2 to TRBJ2-1; 7 bases line up with TRBD1. CDR1 is WSHSY, CDR2 SAAADI, per germline. CDR3 size: 14 residues. V lost 7 bases, J lost 3 bases, and 6 bases stayed unmatched. CDR3 sequence: CASTSRDSYNEQFF. CDR3 nucleotide sequence: TGCGCCAGCACCTCAAGGGACAGCTACAATGAGCAGTTCTTC.

Comment on this clone: At one end the junction does not follow the germline gene, possibly because of a read error. The J gene is TRBJ1-4, the V gene TRBV28; TRBD1 aligns across 9 bases. Germline V CDR1 and CDR2: MDHEN, SYDVKM. The CDR3 sequence is 18 residues long. CDR3 in amino acids: CASSTRDPGTGPTERLFF. The CDR3 DNA sequence: TGTGCCAGCAGTACAAGGGATCCCGGGACAGGGCCAACGGAAAGACTGTTTTTT.

This clone occurred once. The rearrangement joins TRBV10-2 to TRBJ2-3; 7 nucleotides line up with TRBD2. J gave up 2 bases and V 3 bases, and 2 bases lay outside the gene matches. Germline values: CDR1 WSHSY, CDR2 SAAADI. CDR3 length equals 14 residues. The CDR3 sequence: CASSELAITDTQYF. Here the CDR3 DNA reads TGCGCCAGCAGTGAACTAGCGATCACAGATACGCAGTATTTT.

This clone was observed a handful of times. The chain recombines TRBV2 with TRBJ1-5; perhaps TRBD1 as D (5 bases). The CDR3 has 13 residues. Trimming cost V 10 bases and J 6 bases, with 16 bases left between them. CDR1 is SNHLY and CDR2 is FYNNEI in the germline V gene. The DNA of the CDR3 is TGTGCCACCAGCTGGGGCGGTAGTCAGCCCCAGCATTTT. Translating gives CATSWGGSQPQHF. The whole variable domain, remainder taken from reference TRBV2 and TRBJ1-5, is EPEVTQTPSHQVTQMGQEVILRCVPISNHLYFYWYRQILGQKVEFLVSFYNNEISEKSEIFDDQFSVERPDGSNFTLKIRSTKLEDSAMYFCATSWGGSQPQHFGDGTRLSIL.

The chain combines TRBV29-1 with TRBJ2-1; the match to TRBD2 covers 10 bases. There are 16 residues in the CDR3. CDR1 is SQVTM and CDR2 is ANQGSEA in the germline V gene. V shed 3 bases and J 8 bases; nucleotides not matched to a gene: 13. CDR3 coding DNA: TGCAGCGTTGACCCGTTGCTAGCGGGAGTCGGTGATGAGCAGTTCTTC. Its translation: CSVDPLLAGVGDEQFF.

The rearrangement uses TRBV28 and TRBJ2-7, with 9 bases identical to TRBD1. Germline loops: CDR1 MDHEN, CDR2 SYDVKM. The CDR3 spans 16 residues. The trim removed 6 bases at V and 0 bases at J, leaving 9 bases unmatched. The CDR3 here is CASSPPGQGGSYEQYF. CDR3 coding DNA: TGTGCCAGCAGCCCCCCGGGACAGGGCGGCTCCTACGAGCAGTACTTC.

V usage is TRBV30 and J usage is TRBJ2-6; 8 bases map to TRBD2. The CDR3 runs to 20 residues. Germline CDR1 and CDR2: GTSNPN and SVGIG (reference sequence). V lost 2 bases to trimming and J lost 0 bases; unmatched junction nucleotides: 15. Here the CDR3 DNA reads TGTGCCTGGAGTTTTGGTTTAACTAGCGGAACAATCTCTGGGGCCAACGTCCTGACTTTC. Its translation is CAWSFGLTSGTISGANVLTF.